One and the same sample provided the 24 T cell receptor beta chains below, sequenced in a study of tumor-infiltrating lymphocytes in primary liver carcinoma (dated by TCRdb to 2015 to 2018). Instrument used: Illumina HiSeq 2500. TCRbeta-specific cDNA was reverse-transcribed from 500 ng total RNA using a constant-region primer and ProtoScript II reverse transcriptase. TCRbeta libraries were built with three nested multiplex PCR rounds, a slightly modified ARM-PCR procedure. Each of the first two PCR rounds ran for roughly 11 cycles and used multiplex TRBV1-TRBV30 forward primers together with a Cbeta reverse primer. The public reads were quality trimmed at Q25 with fastp and then assembled into clones with MiXCR by TCRdb, keeping productive beta chains. Each CDR3 protein gets just one entry, which takes the most common genes and DNA from the rows behind it. This sample has 330,000 or so distinct CDR3 sequences in its table, and about 61% of those were observed once. About 6.3% of the sample is in the top ten clones.

TRIzol reagent was used to extract blood RNA from unsorted whole blood, while the DNeasy Blood & Tissue kit provided the germline DNA. Sequencing was done on a sample of peripheral blood. The receptors shown here come from a man aged 35 to 55 with primary liver carcinoma and hepatitis B virus infection.

The rearrangement links TRBV11-2 to TRBJ2-7; D is unclear. This CDR3 spans 16 amino acids. Trimming stripped 4 bases from V and 0 bases from J, with 16 bases between. Germline-derived CDR1 and CDR2 are SGHAT and FQNNGV. CDR3 nucleotides: TGTGCCAGCAGCTCAGTTGGCTTTTCGATCTCCTACGAGCAGTACTTC. The encoded protein is CASSSVGFSISYEQYF.

As for this clonotype: Just one base apart from a much larger clone, this may be a read error. CDR3 sequence: CASTDGPAVGYTF. The CDR3 nucleotides read TGTGCCAGCACCGACGGACCGGCGGTTGGCTACACCTTC. This chain links TRBV6-6 with TRBJ1-2; D remains unclear. The CDR3 extends over 13 amino acids. Germline V CDR1 and CDR2: MNHNY, SVGAGI (reference sequence). Between the trimmed V and J ends, which lost 7 bases and 7 bases, there was a span of 16 bases.

This chain connects TRBV24-1 to TRBJ2-3, with D maybe TRBD2 (5 bases). From germline, CDR1 is KGHDR and CDR2 SFDVKD. V lost 4 bases and J 3 bases, leaving 10 bases between the germline ends. The CDR3 length is 14 residues. CDR3 nucleotide sequence: TGTGCCACCAGTGACGCGGGCCGGACAGATACGCAGTATTTT. Amino acid sequence: CATSDAGRTDTQYF.

The rearrangement uses TRBV14 and TRBJ2-3; D not certain. V was clipped by 6 bases and J by 6 bases, with 13 bases between them. There are 13 residues in the CDR3. Germline V gene lookup returns CDR1 SGHDN and CDR2 FVKESK. The CDR3 region is CASSQLRTDTQYF. CDR3 nucleotides: TGTGCCAGCAGTCAACTACGGACGGATACGCAGTATTTT.

As to this clonotype: The conserved closing phenylalanine or tryptophan is absent in this CDR3, likely reflecting a read error. The V and J genes are TRBV6-5 and TRBJ2-1, with a tentative D call TRBD2 (6 bases). There are 12 residues in the CDR3. Germline V gives CDR1 MNHEY, CDR2 SVGAGI. Trimming shortened V by 2 bases and J by 13 bases, and 12 bases separated the two germline ends. Here the CDR3 DNA reads TGTGCCAGCAGTTACGATCACGGGAGACAGTTCTTG. Translation: CASSYDHGRQFL.

The chain is built from TRBV2 and TRBJ2-4; tentative D call: TRBD1 (5 bases). CDR3 length equals 18 residues. Trimming pared 4 bases from V and 2 bases from J, leaving 21 bases between. Germline CDR1 and CDR2: SNHLY and FYNNEI. The CDR3 is CASSVGQGAIPPKNIQYF. CDR3 DNA: TGTGCCAGCAGTGTAGGTCAGGGTGCCATTCCGCCCAAAAACATTCAGTACTTC. Full variable domain (outside the CDR3, taken from reference TRBV2 and TRBJ2-4): EPEVTQTPSHQVTQMGQEVILRCVPISNHLYFYWYRQILGQKVEFLVSFYNNEISEKSEIFDDQFSVERPDGSNFTLKIRSTKLEDSAMYFCASSVGQGAIPPKNIQYFGAGTRLSVL.

Only one count was recorded for this clonotype. Relative to the germline gene, one junction end is altered; a read error may explain this. This chain joins TRBV5-1 and TRBJ2-7, with D possibly TRBD1 on 6 matching bases. The CDR3 runs 13 residues. Germline lookup yields CDR1 SGHRS and CDR2 YFSETQ. The CDR3, as DNA: TGCGCCAGCTGCTTGACAGGTTCCTACGAGCAGTACTTC. It translates to CASCLTGSYEQYF. Full variable domain (missing parts from reference TRBV5-1 and TRBJ2-7): KAGVTQTPRYLIKTRGQQVTLSCSPISGHRSVSWYQQTPGQGLQFLFEYFSETQRNKGNFPGRFSGRQFSNSRSEMNVSTLELGDSALYLCASCLTGSYEQYFGPGTRLTVT.

About this clonotype itself: The junction shows a germline mismatch at one end, possibly a read error. V and J are TRBV11-2 and TRBJ2-5; 7 bases map to TRBD2. Germline V gene sequence: CDR1 SGHAT, CDR2 FQNNGV. The CDR3 is 14 residues long. In DNA, the CDR3 is TGTACCAGCAGCTTAGGCGGGAGCCCCAAGACCCAGTACTTC. Its protein product is CTSSLGGSPKTQYF.

The rearrangement links TRBV4-1 to TRBJ2-1, with 11 bases that match TRBD2. This CDR3 has 19 amino acids. Per the germline V gene, CDR1 is MGHRA and CDR2 is YSYEKL. The trim removed 2 bases at V and 0 bases at J, leaving 9 bases unmatched. The CDR3 coding sequence is TGCGCCAGCAGCCAACGGGGGCTAGCGGGAGGTGGCTCCTACAATGAGCAGTTCTTC. Translating gives CASSQRGLAGGGSYNEQFF.

This clonotype came up a few times. At one boundary the junction diverges from the germline segment, which might be a read error. The chain couples TRBV11-2 to TRBJ2-7; D is uncertain. Looked up from germline, CDR1 is SGHAT and CDR2 is FQNNGV. This CDR3 has 15 residues. This CDR3 is CASSLDGQRSYERYF. For the CDR3, the DNA is TGTGCCAGCAGCTTAGATGGCCAGCGTAGCTACGAGCGGTACTTC.

This clonotype was seen at least ten times. The rearrangement links TRBV6-1 to TRBJ1-1, with D tentatively TRBD1 (6 bases). The CDR3 has 21 amino acids. The V end lost 0 bases, the J end lost 0 bases, and 26 bases lay between the germline ends. The germline V gene has CDR1 MNHNS and CDR2 SASEGT. As DNA, the CDR3 is TGTGCCAGCAGTGAAGCGCTTCGAGGGGGTCGGGGGCGCGGGGTGAACACTGAAGCTTTCTTT. Its translation: CASSEALRGGRGRGVNTEAFF.

This clonotype has a count of ten or more. The V call is TRBV29-1, the J call TRBJ1-4; unclear D gene. The CDR3 is 13 amino acids. Germline V lookup: CDR1 SQVTM, CDR2 ANQGSEA. V shed 6 bases and J shed 3 bases, with 11 bases lying between them. For the CDR3, the DNA is TGCAGCGTCCAAGGGAGTGCTAATGAAAAACTGTTTTTT. It specifies CSVQGSANEKLFF. The whole variable domain, filled in from reference TRBV29-1 and TRBJ1-4, reads SAVISQKPSRDICQRGTSLTIQCQVDSQVTMMFWYRQQPGQSLTLIATANQGSEATYESGFVIDKFPISRPNLTFSTLTVSNMSPEDSSIYLCSVQGSANEKLFFGSGTQLSVL.

The V call is TRBV11-2, the J call TRBJ2-7; D is unclear. The CDR3 extends over 14 amino acids. V gave up 3 bases and J gave up 0 bases, with 9 bases separating them. Germline V CDR1 and CDR2: SGHAT, FQNNGV. The CDR3 spells CASSLCGDSYEQYF. In nucleotides, the CDR3 is TGTGCCAGCAGCTTGTGCGGAGACTCCTACGAGCAGTACTTC.

As for this clonotype: This may arise from a read error, as a much more abundant clone is one base away. The gene calls are TRBV6-2 or TRBV6-3 and TRBJ2-3, with 7 bases lining up with TRBD2. After removal of 2 bases from V and 4 bases from J, the junction contained 3 bases not matched to a gene. CDR1 and CDR2 (germline): MNHEY, SVGEGT. CDR3 length: 14 amino acids. CDR3 coding DNA: TGTGCCAGCAGTTACGCGGGAGTCCCAGATACGCAGTATTTT. This codes for CASSYAGVPDTQYF.

On this clonotype: Since no conserved phenylalanine or tryptophan closes the CDR3, a read error is the likely cause. The chain recombines TRBV11-2 with TRBJ2-7; 8 bases match TRBD1. CDR3 size: 15 residues. Germline V gives CDR1 SGHAT, CDR2 FQNNGV. In nucleotides, the CDR3 is TGTGCCAGCAGCTCGCAGGGGGCGGAGACCTACGGGCAGTACTTA. Amino acid sequence: CASSSQGAETYGQYL.

As to this clonotype: The junction does not match germline at one end; this may be a read error. CDR3 coding DNA: TGTGCCAGCAGTTTAGATCGGGGTTGCATACAAGAGACCCAGTACTTC. The encoded protein is CASSLDRGCIQETQYF. The gene calls are TRBV11-2 and TRBJ2-5, with a weak D call TRBD2 (5 bases). CDR3 length: 16 amino acids. Germline V lookup: CDR1 SGHAT, CDR2 FQNNGV.

This clonotype was seen ten or more times. The V and J genes are TRBV6-6 and TRBJ1-3; D may be TRBD1 (6 bases). With 5 bases removed from V and 2 bases from J, the gap between germline ends came to 16 bases. Per germline, CDR1 MNHNY and CDR2 SVGAGI (reference sequence). This CDR3 is built from 16 residues. The CDR3 DNA follows: TGTGCCAGCAGTCCTCAAATACAGGGAGCTGGAAACACCATATATTTT. This gives the protein CASSPQIQGAGNTIYF.

Concerning this clonotype itself: The junction and the germline gene differ at one end; a read error may be behind it. The rearrangement joins TRBV12-3 or TRBV12-4 to TRBJ1-1, with a possible D match to TRBD1 (6 bases). The CDR3 has 14 residues. The CDR3, as DNA: TGTGCCAGCAGGAAAAAACAGGGTGACACTGAAGCTTTTTTT. It yields the protein CASRKKQGDTEAFF.

The gene calls are TRBV11-2 and TRBJ2-2; no clear D. There are 14 residues in the CDR3. The germline gives CDR1 SGHAT, CDR2 FQNNGV. This CDR3 is CAGSLRGGSGELFF. The CDR3 nucleotides are TGTGCTGGCAGCTTACGAGGTGGATCCGGGGAGCTGTTTTTT.

This rearrangement joins TRBV30 to TRBJ2-2, with 7 bases aligning to TRBD2. The CDR3 spans 13 residues. Germline values: CDR1 GTSNPN, CDR2 SVGIG (reference sequence). With V trimmed by 0 bases and J by 6 bases, 1 base remained unmatched. The CDR3 here is CAWSVGGSGELFF. DNA of the CDR3: TGTGCCTGGAGTGTGGGGGGGTCCGGGGAGCTGTTTTTT.

This clonotype has a count of ten or more. V gene TRBV12-5 combines with J gene TRBJ1-2, with TRBD1 as a possible D gene (5 bases). The V end was cut by 6 bases, the J end by 1 base, with 9 bases between. The CDR3 covers 13 residues. Germline V gene lookup returns CDR1 LGHNT and CDR2 FRNRAP. The CDR3 region is CASGPDSNYGYTF. The CDR3 bases are TGTGCTAGTGGCCCCGACAGTAACTATGGCTACACCTTC. Variable domain in full (rest from reference TRBV12-5 and TRBJ1-2): DARVTQTPRHKVTEMGQEVTMRCQPILGHNTVFWYRQTMMQGLELLAYFRNRAPLDDSGMPKDRFSAEMPDATLATLKIQPSEPRDSAVYFCASGPDSNYGYTFGSGTRLTVV.

A remark on this clonotype: One end of the junction varies from germline; a read error may be responsible. The rearrangement uses TRBV4-1 and TRBJ1-1; no reliable D call. Germline V lookup: CDR1 MGHRA, CDR2 YSYEKL. The CDR3 runs to 15 residues. CDR3 nucleotide sequence: TGCGCCAGCAGCCAAGCTTTGGGCACGGGCACTGAACCTTTCTTT. Translating it yields CASSQALGTGTEPFF.

This clonotype showed up just a few times. The gene calls are TRBV7-8 and TRBJ2-3; TRBD2 agrees at 8 bases. The CDR3 is 17 amino acids. J was trimmed by 1 base and V by 5 bases; bases with no gene match: 11. From germline, CDR1 is SGHVS and CDR2 FQNEAQ. CDR3 sequence reads: CASSPYLSGSGTDTQYF. The DNA for the CDR3 is TGTGCCAGCAGCCCCTACCTAAGCGGGAGCGGCACAGATACGCAGTATTTT.

In the case of this clonotype: This could be a read error, since a much larger clone is one nucleotide away. This is likely a read error, given that the CDR3 carries no conserved phenylalanine or tryptophan at its end. CDR3 in amino acids: CASSPQTGANVLTL. The CDR3 region has the DNA TGTGCCAGCAGCCCGCAAACAGGGGCCAACGTCCTGACTTTA. V usage is TRBV4-2 and J usage is TRBJ2-6, with unresolved D. Germline values: CDR1 LGHNA, CDR2 YNFKEQ. The germline V and J ends were trimmed by 4 bases and 4 bases, with 8 bases remaining between them. The CDR3 contains 14 residues.